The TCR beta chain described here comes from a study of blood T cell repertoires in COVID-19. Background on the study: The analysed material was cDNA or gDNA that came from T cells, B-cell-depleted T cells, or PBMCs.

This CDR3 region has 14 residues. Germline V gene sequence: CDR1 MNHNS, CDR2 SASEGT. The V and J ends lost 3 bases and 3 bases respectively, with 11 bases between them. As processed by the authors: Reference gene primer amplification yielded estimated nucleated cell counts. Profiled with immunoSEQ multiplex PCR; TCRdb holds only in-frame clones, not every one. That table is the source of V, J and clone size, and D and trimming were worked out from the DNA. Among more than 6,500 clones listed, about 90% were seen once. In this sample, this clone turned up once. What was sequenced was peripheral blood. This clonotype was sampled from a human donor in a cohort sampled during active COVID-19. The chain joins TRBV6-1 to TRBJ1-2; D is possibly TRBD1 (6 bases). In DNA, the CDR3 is TGTGCCAGCAGTGAGACAGGAGGCCACTATGGCTACACCTTC. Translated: CASSETGGHYGYTF.